A single sample gave rise to the 17 T cell receptor beta chains below, sequenced in a study of shared clonotypes between healthy human individuals. Libraries were prepared by immunoSEQ multiplex PCR; TCRdb keeps only in-frame clonotypes and omits some of them. This table holds approximately 460,000 clones, about 74% found once. The sample taken for sequencing was PBMCs. Receptors originate from a middle-aged woman in good health. Some clones in this sample may be carry-over from other donors' samples.

The chain combines TRBV7-8 with TRBJ2-2; 8 bases align to TRBD1. CDR3 length equals 16 residues. The germline gives CDR1 SGHVS, CDR2 FQNEAQ. Unmatched junction bases numbered 9, after V lost 8 bases and J lost 1 base. DNA of the CDR3: TGTGCCAGCGGGGTCAGGGGGCATGAGAACACCGGGGAGCTGTTTTTT. Its protein is CASGVRGHENTGELFF.

The CDR3 loop reads CASGYRGFSTDTQYF. CDR3 bases: TGTGCCAGCGGCTACAGGGGATTCAGCACAGATACGCAGTATTTT. The V gene is TRBV27, the J gene TRBJ2-3; TRBD1 matches 7 bases. Unmatched junction bases numbered 8, after V lost 8 bases and J lost 0 bases. CDR3 length equals 15 residues. Looked up from germline, CDR1 is MNHEY and CDR2 is SMNVEV (reference sequence).

This sequence joins TRBV5-1 and TRBJ2-3; tentatively, D is TRBD2 (5 bases). V lost 7 bases, J lost 2 bases, and 14 bases lay in between. Germline CDR1 and CDR2: SGHRS and YFSETQ. The CDR3 extends over 14 amino acids. The CDR3 DNA reads TGCGCCAGCTTTTTCGGCGGGTACACAGATACGCAGTATTTT. This encodes CASFFGGYTDTQYF.

Concerning this clone itself: A read error is the likely source, as a far larger clone sits one nucleotide away. The chain employs TRBV25-1 and TRBJ2-2, with D hard to call. Trimming stripped 1 base from V and 5 bases from J, with 2 bases between. The germline CDR1 and CDR2 sequences are MGHDK and SYGVNS. The CDR3 runs to 12 residues. CDR3 in amino acids: CASSEFTGELFF. CDR3 coding DNA: TGTGCCAGCAGTGAATTTACCGGGGAGCTGTTTTTT.

V is TRBV7-2 and J is TRBJ2-2, with 12 bases identical to TRBD2. Germline V gives CDR1 SGHTA, CDR2 FQGNSA. This CDR3 comprises 15 residues. V lost 5 bases, J lost 7 bases, and 5 bases stayed unmatched. The CDR3 spells CASSRTSGTDGELFF. As DNA, the CDR3 is TGTGCCAGCAGCCGGACTAGCGGGACCGACGGGGAGCTGTTTTTT.

To note about this clone: A far larger clone is one base from this, pointing to a likely read error. The chain links TRBV7-9 to TRBJ1-2; 8 nucleotides match TRBD1. Per germline, CDR1 SEHNR and CDR2 FQNEAQ (reference sequence). The CDR3 extends over 14 amino acids. V shed 3 bases, J shed 3 bases, and the junction held 3 bases outside the gene matches. CDR3 amino acids: CASSLDREDYGYTF. For the CDR3, the DNA is TGTGCCAGCAGCTTGGACAGGGAGGACTATGGCTACACCTTC.

This chain uses TRBV6-5 with TRBJ2-7; TRBD2 is a possible D gene (6 bases). The germline CDR1 and CDR2 sequences are MNHEY and SVGAGI. Deletions cut 2 bases from V and 2 bases from J, with 16 bases between. The CDR3 is 16 amino acids. Here the CDR3 reads CASSYVAVKYPYEQYF. The CDR3 DNA sequence: TGTGCCAGCAGTTACGTAGCGGTAAAGTACCCCTACGAGCAGTACTTC.

This rearrangement joins TRBV2 to TRBJ1-1; unclear D gene. This CDR3 spans 14 amino acids. V shed 6 bases and J shed 3 bases, with 14 bases lying between them. CDR1 is SNHLY and CDR2 is FYNNEI in the germline V gene. CDR3 DNA: TGTGCCAGCAGCGGGAATCGGGATTACACTGAAGCTTTCTTT. Translating gives CASSGNRDYTEAFF.

This chain links TRBV19 with TRBJ2-5; D possibly corresponds to TRBD1 (6 bases). The J call may be in error: the DNA end matches TRBJ2-7 better. The CDR3 is 14 amino acids. Germline assignment: CDR1 LNHDA and CDR2 SQIVND (reference sequence). This CDR3 is CASSIEDRNYEQYF. The CDR3 bases are TGTGCCAGTAGTATAGAGGACAGAAACTACGAGCAGTACTTC.

The chain has TRBV9 and TRBJ2-3, with D hard to call. The germline gives CDR1 SGDLS, CDR2 YYNGEE. V was trimmed by 0 bases and J by 2 bases, leaving 7 bases between them. The CDR3 is made up of 14 amino acids. The CDR3, as DNA: TGTGCCAGCAGCGTAGCGGGTCACACAGATACGCAGTATTTT. Translated, it gives CASSVAGHTDTQYF.

V gene TRBV4-2 combines with J gene TRBJ2-1; 8 bases agree with TRBD1. Per germline, CDR1 LGHNA and CDR2 YNFKEQ. This CDR3 has 15 residues. After removal of 1 base from V and 12 bases from J, the junction contained 11 bases not matched to a gene. In DNA form, the CDR3 reads TGTGCCAGCAGCCAAGTAAGACAGGGGCATATAGGGCAGTTCTTC. Translated: CASSQVRQGHIGQFF.

This clone appeared once. This chain joins TRBV6-5 and TRBJ2-7; D assignment may be TRBD1 or TRBD2 (5 bases each). The V end was cut by 0 bases, the J end by 6 bases, with 9 bases between. This CDR3 spans 13 amino acids. Looked up from germline, CDR1 is MNHEY and CDR2 is SVGAGI. The CDR3 DNA reads as TGTGCCAGCAGTTACTCTGGGGACGGCGAGCAGTACTTC. As protein: CASSYSGDGEQYF.

V and J are TRBV5-1 and TRBJ2-2; D gene uncertain. This CDR3 comprises 16 residues. In germline, CDR1 is SGHRS, CDR2 YFSETQ. Trimming took 4 bases from V and 1 from J, leaving 14 bases between them. The CDR3 protein is CASSPRWSMNTGELFF. Here the CDR3 DNA reads TGCGCCAGCAGCCCCCGCTGGAGCATGAACACCGGGGAGCTGTTTTTT.

A remark on this clone: A far more abundant clone sits one base away, making this likely a read error. The gene calls are TRBV29-1 and TRBJ2-3; 11 positions match TRBD2. J gave up 5 bases and V 5 bases, and 6 bases lay outside the gene matches. There are 14 residues in the CDR3. The V gene's germline CDR1 is SQVTM and CDR2 ANQGSEA. CDR3 region: CSVQTSGSLDTQYF. The CDR3 DNA is TGCAGCGTTCAAACTAGCGGGAGCTTAGATACGCAGTATTTT.

The V call is TRBV11-2, the J call TRBJ1-3; unclear D gene. The CDR3 has 14 residues. The germline CDR1 and CDR2 sequences are SGHAT and FQNNGV. Trimming removed 4 bases at V and 0 bases at J, with 7 bases between. Here the CDR3 reads CASSWTGSGNTIYF. The CDR3 nucleotides read TGTGCCAGCAGCTGGACGGGCTCTGGAAACACCATATATTTT.

The CDR3 DNA is TGCGCCAGCAGCTTCGGGCAGGGGGATACTGAAGCTTTCTTT. Residues: CASSFGQGDTEAFF. The gene calls are TRBV5-1 and TRBJ1-1, with 7 bases aligning to TRBD1. Germline CDR1 is SGHRS and CDR2 is YFSETQ. This CDR3 spans 14 amino acids. Trimming cost V 2 bases and J 5 bases; bases outside gene matches: 6.

The chain is built from TRBV1 and TRBJ2-1; the table calls TRBD2, which could not be checked here. TRBV1 is described as a pseudogene. The CDR3 totals 16 residues. Here the CDR3 reads CTSSQEVLAGDNEQFF. CDR3 DNA: TGCACCAGCAGCCAAGAGGTACTAGCGGGTGACAATGAGCAGTTCTTC.